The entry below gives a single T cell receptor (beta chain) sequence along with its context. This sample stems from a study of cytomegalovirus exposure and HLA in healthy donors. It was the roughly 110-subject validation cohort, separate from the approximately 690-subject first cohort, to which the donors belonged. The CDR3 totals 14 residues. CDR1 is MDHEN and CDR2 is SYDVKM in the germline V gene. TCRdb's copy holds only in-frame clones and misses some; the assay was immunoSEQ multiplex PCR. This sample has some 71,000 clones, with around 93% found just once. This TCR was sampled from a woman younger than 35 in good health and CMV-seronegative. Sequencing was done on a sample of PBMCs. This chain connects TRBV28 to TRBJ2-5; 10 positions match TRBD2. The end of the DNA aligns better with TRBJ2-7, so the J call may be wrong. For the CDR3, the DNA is TGTGCCAGCAGTTCGGGACTAGCGAGCTACGAGCAGTACTTC. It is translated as CASSSGLASYEQYF.